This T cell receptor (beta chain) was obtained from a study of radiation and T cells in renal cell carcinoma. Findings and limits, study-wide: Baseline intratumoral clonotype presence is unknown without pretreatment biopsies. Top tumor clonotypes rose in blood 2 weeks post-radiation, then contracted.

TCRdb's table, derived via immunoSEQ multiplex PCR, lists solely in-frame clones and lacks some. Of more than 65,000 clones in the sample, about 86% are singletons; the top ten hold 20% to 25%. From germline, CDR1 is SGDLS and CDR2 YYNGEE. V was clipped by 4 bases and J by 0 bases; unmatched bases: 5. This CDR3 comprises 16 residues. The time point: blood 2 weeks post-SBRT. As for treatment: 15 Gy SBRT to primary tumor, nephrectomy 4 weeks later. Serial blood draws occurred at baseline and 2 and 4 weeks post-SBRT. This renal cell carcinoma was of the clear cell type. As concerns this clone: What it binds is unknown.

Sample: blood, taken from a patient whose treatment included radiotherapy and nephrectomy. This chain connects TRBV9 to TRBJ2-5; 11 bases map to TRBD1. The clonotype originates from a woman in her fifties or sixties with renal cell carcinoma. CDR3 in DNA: TGTGCCAGCAGCATCCGGGACAGGGGGTACCAAGAGACCCAGTACTTC. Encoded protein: CASSIRDRGYQETQYF.